Sequencing of this T cell receptor (beta chain) was carried out in a study of CD8 T cells in Susac syndrome. Study outcomes and limitations: The authors acknowledged that their TCR sequencing and HLA analysis involved a relatively small number of individuals.

The T cells that were sequenced for TCR beta were CD8+ and CD4+ cells from blood. Negative magnetic isolation gave CD8+ and CD4+ cells; FACS enriched CD8+ TEMRA. A single count supports this clonotype. Its antigen is unknown. The RNA input was about 0.45 to 1 ug, and it was reverse transcribed with random hexamers. Across 54 Vbeta and 13 Jbeta, TCR beta CDR3 was amplified with immunoSEQ multiplex PCR. TCRdb re-derived calls from the immunoSEQ multiplex PCR reads in MiXCR, one entry per CDR3 protein. The sample contains over 130,000 distinct CDR3 sequences, 85% to 95% of which appear only once. The CDR3 totals 15 residues. V was clipped by 6 bases and J by 1 base; unmatched bases: 6.

This sequence was found in a human donor with multiple sclerosis. The chain has TRBV12-3 or TRBV12-4 and TRBJ2-3, with 8 positions matching TRBD1. Material: CD4+ T cells from PBMCs. This chain's CDR3 is CASSGRGLGTDTQYF. In nucleotides, the CDR3 is TGTGCCAGCAGCGGCAGGGGGCTCGGCACAGATACGCAGTATTTT.